The 5 T cell receptor beta chains reported below all come from one sample, sequenced in a study of T-cell reconstitution after alpha-beta-depleted transplantation in children. TCRbeta library construction was performed incorporating unique molecular identifiers. Using its own MiXCR run on the PCR reads, TCRdb lists one record per CDR3 protein. This table holds about a million distinct CDR3 sequences, about 30% found once. Specimen: PBMCs, mostly from graft donor cells, collected 360 days after TCRalphabeta/CD19-depleted stem cell transplant. The receptors were sampled from a boy under three years old who had a stem cell transplant for SCID, so the T cells may come from the graft donor.

At least ten counts were recorded for this clonotype. The genes are TRBV7-2 and TRBJ2-5; no definite D call. The CDR3 is made up of 13 amino acids. The V gene lost 1 base and the J gene lost 5 bases, with 8 bases spanning the gap. In germline, CDR1 is SGHTA, CDR2 FQGNSA. CDR3 region: CASSLGLVETQYF. Here the CDR3 DNA reads TGTGCCAGCAGCTTAGGCCTAGTGGAGACCCAGTACTTC.

V and J are TRBV5-6 and TRBJ2-3; 10 positions match TRBD2. From germline, CDR1 is SGHDT and CDR2 YYEEEE. Trimming removed 1 base from V and 2 bases from J; junction bases left unmatched: 7. CDR3 length: 17 residues. For the CDR3, the DNA is TGTGCCAGCAGCTTGACGCTAGCGGGGGCCTACACAGATACGCAGTATTTT. It specifies CASSLTLAGAYTDTQYF.

This clonotype occurred a few times. The CDR3 nucleotides read TGTGCCACCAGCAGAGGGACTCCTCCTGAAAAACTGTTTTTT. It encodes CATSRGTPPEKLFF. The chain recombines TRBV15 with TRBJ1-4; the D is unclear. Germline CDR1 reads LNHNV; CDR2 reads YYDKDF (reference sequence). V was cut by 1 base and J by 7 bases, with 10 bases left in between. The CDR3 is 14 residues long.

The chain couples TRBV10-3 to TRBJ1-1; D remains unclear. CDR3 length equals 13 residues. The V gene's germline CDR1 is ENHRY and CDR2 SYGVKD. Trimming stripped 1 base from V and 7 bases from J, with 10 bases between. This CDR3 is CAISEFGLGEAFF. CDR3 sequence (DNA): TGTGCCATCAGTGAGTTTGGTCTAGGTGAAGCTTTCTTT.

This clonotype was counted between two and nine times. V and J are TRBV7-7 and TRBJ2-5; 12 positions agree with TRBD2. The CDR3 has 17 residues. Germline lookup yields CDR1 SSHAT and CDR2 FNYEAQ (reference sequence). The V segment lost 3 bases and the J segment 4 bases; nucleotides outside the gene matches: 9. Here the CDR3 reads CASSLSPPSGGGETQYF. The CDR3 nucleotides read TGTGCCAGCAGCTTGTCCCCCCCTAGCGGGGGGGGAGAGACCCAGTACTTC.